This T cell receptor beta chain was sequenced during a study of shared clonotypes between healthy human individuals. Points from the study as a whole: It was the non-shared clonotypes that had lower generation probabilities than clonotypes shared by all four donors.

Concerning this clone itself: Its antigen is as yet unknown.

In the naive CD8 group, cells lacked CD45RO and were positively selected for CCR7, so terminally differentiated effector memory CD45RA+ cells were left out. Several immunoSEQ 96-well plates shared each subset's DNA, each plate a replicate. Assay: immunoSEQ multiplex PCR; the TCRdb copy retains only in-frame clones and omits some. The sample has roughly 770,000 clones, about 96% seen once; the top ten hold under 0.3%. This TCR was recovered from a young man in good health. Input material: naive CD8+ T cells sorted from blood.

The CDR3 here is CASSLTGQGIGGYTF. The CDR3 DNA reads as TGTGCCAGCAGCCTCACTGGACAGGGGATAGGTGGCTACACCTTC. This chain uses TRBV14 with TRBJ1-2; TRBD1 aligns across 9 bases. The CDR3 length is 15 residues. Germline V CDR1 and CDR2: SGHDN, FVKESK. The V gene end was trimmed by 4 bases and the J gene end by 7 bases; junction bases not matched to a gene: 10.